Listed here are 18 T cell receptor beta chains from one sample, sequenced in a study of CD8 T cells in Susac syndrome. Random-hexamer reverse transcription was applied to roughly 0.5 to 1 ug RNA. MiXCR, run by TCRdb on the immunoSEQ multiplex PCR reads, gives a single entry per CDR3 protein. Counted here are around 95,000 distinct CDR3 sequences, approximately 95% occurring once; the ten biggest clones make up roughly 0.29%. Sequences were obtained from CD8+ T cells from PBMCs. These receptors originate from a human donor with Susac syndrome.

V usage is TRBV10-2 and J usage is TRBJ2-1; 7 bases align to TRBD1. This CDR3 has 11 amino acids. Trimming at V came to 10 bases and at J to 5 bases, leaving 2 bases not matched to a gene. Germline V gene lookup returns CDR1 WSHSY and CDR2 SAAADI. The CDR3 loop is CAITGDNEQFF. CDR3 in DNA: TGCGCCATCACAGGGGACAATGAGCAGTTCTTC.

The chain links TRBV5-1 to TRBJ2-1; the D is unclear. Per germline, CDR1 SGHRS and CDR2 YFSETQ. V was trimmed by 0 bases and J by 2 bases, leaving 9 bases between them. The CDR3 loop spans 15 amino acids. The CDR3 region has the DNA TGCGCCAGCAGCTTGGTAGGGTCAACCTACAATGAGCAGTTCTTC. Protein product: CASSLVGSTYNEQFF.

The chain has TRBV12-3 or TRBV12-4 and TRBJ1-5; a possible D gene is TRBD1 (5 bases). The CDR3 is made up of 12 amino acids. The V end lost 10 bases, the J end lost 9 bases, and 16 bases lay between the germline ends. This CDR3 is CATSEGRRPQHF. The DNA for the CDR3 is TGTGCCACCTCGGAGGGGAGGCGGCCCCAGCATTTT.

The chain combines TRBV7-2 with TRBJ1-1, with D perhaps matching TRBD1 (5 bases). The CDR3 sequence is 15 residues long. V lost 0 bases, J lost 1 base, and 9 bases lay in between. CDR1 and CDR2 from the germline V gene are SGHTA and FQGNSA. The CDR3 here is CASSLAPGGNTEAFF. CDR3 DNA: TGTGCCAGCAGCTTAGCGCCGGGGGGGAACACTGAAGCTTTCTTT.

This chain joins TRBV20-1 and TRBJ2-1; 8 bases line up with TRBD2. Germline V gene lookup returns CDR1 DFQATT and CDR2 SNEGSKA (reference sequence). The CDR3 consists of 13 residues. The CDR3: CTRTREVPNEQFF. The CDR3 DNA reads as TGCACTCGGACGCGGGAGGTTCCCAATGAGCAGTTCTTC.

The chain employs TRBV7-2 and TRBJ2-7; D is undetermined. Germline V gene sequence: CDR1 SGHTA, CDR2 FQGNSA. The germline V and J ends were trimmed by 4 bases and 4 bases, with 17 bases remaining between them. The CDR3 is 15 residues long. CDR3 DNA: TGTGCCAGCAGCTACAGCAGCCCTGGCCGATACGAGCAGTACTTC. Its protein is CASSYSSPGRYEQYF.

The chain carries TRBV5-1 and TRBJ2-5; TRBD1 agrees at 9 bases. V dropped 3 bases and J dropped 2; count of bases not matched to a gene: 5. This CDR3 has 15 amino acids. Germline CDR1 reads SGHRS; CDR2 reads YFSETQ. CDR3 protein: CASSSGQGHQETQYF. The CDR3 bases are TGCGCCAGCAGCTCGGGACAGGGACATCAAGAGACCCAGTACTTC.

This chain uses TRBV15 with TRBJ2-3; D is uncertain. Germline V CDR1 and CDR2: LNHNV, YYDKDF (reference sequence). The V gene lost 0 bases and the J gene lost 4 bases, with 5 bases spanning the gap. This CDR3 spans 13 amino acids. The chain's CDR3 is CATSRDVADTQYF. The DNA for the CDR3 is TGTGCCACCAGCAGAGATGTCGCAGATACGCAGTATTTT.

The chain recombines TRBV20-1 with TRBJ1-1; D is unclear. Germline V gene data show CDR1 as DFQATT and CDR2 as SNEGSKA (reference sequence). Between the trimmed V and J ends, which lost 0 bases and 4 bases, there was a span of 12 bases. The CDR3 length is 14 residues. CDR3 DNA: TGCAGTGCTAGAGATAGTAAGGGTCTCACTGAAGCTTTCTTT. This encodes CSARDSKGLTEAFF.

V gene TRBV20-1 combines with J gene TRBJ1-1; the match to TRBD1 covers 8 bases. Losses at the gene ends were 6 bases for V and 6 bases for J; bases not matched to a gene: 9. Germline-derived CDR1 and CDR2 are DFQATT and SNEGSKA (reference sequence). The CDR3 is 13 residues long. The CDR3 sequence: CSAPGQGVSEAFF. The CDR3 bases are TGCAGTGCCCCCGGACAGGGAGTCTCTGAAGCTTTCTTT.

The rearrangement joins TRBV11-2 to TRBJ2-1, with 9 nucleotides matching TRBD2. Trimming removed 0 bases from V and 8 bases from J; junction bases left unmatched: 5. This CDR3 has 15 residues. Germline V gene data show CDR1 as SGHAT and CDR2 as FQNNGV. CDR3 region: CASSLESGGSDEQFF. The CDR3 coding sequence is TGTGCCAGCAGCTTAGAAAGCGGGGGGAGCGATGAGCAGTTCTTC.

This chain links TRBV10-2 with TRBJ2-3, with 10 bases lining up with TRBD2. CDR3 size: 17 residues. From germline, CDR1 is WSHSY and CDR2 SAAADI. After removal of 4 bases from V and 0 bases from J, the junction contained 7 bases not matched to a gene. The CDR3 loop is CASSAPGLAESTDTQYF. The CDR3 nucleotides read TGCGCCAGCAGTGCACCTGGACTAGCGGAGAGCACAGATACGCAGTATTTT.

The CDR3 coding sequence is TGTGCCAGCAGCACTAGCGGGGCAAGCACAGATACGCAGTATTTT. It codes for CASSTSGASTDTQYF. The rearrangement uses TRBV3-1 and TRBJ2-3, with 10 bases matching TRBD2. The J segment lost 0 bases and the V segment lost 5 bases, leaving 2 bases of the junction unmatched. The CDR3 length is 15 residues. The germline CDR1 and CDR2 sequences are LGHDT and YNNKEL (reference sequence).

The V call is TRBV7-9, the J call TRBJ2-5; 10 bases align to TRBD1. The CDR3 is 16 amino acids. The J segment lost 4 bases and the V segment lost 5 bases, leaving 10 bases of the junction unmatched. Germline V gene data show CDR1 as SEHNR and CDR2 as FQNEAQ (reference sequence). This chain's CDR3 is CASSPWDRGGAETQYF. CDR3 DNA sequence: TGTGCCAGCAGCCCCTGGGACAGGGGAGGTGCAGAGACCCAGTACTTC.

The chain recombines TRBV29-1 with TRBJ1-1; TRBD1 matches 7 bases. Looked up from germline, CDR1 is SQVTM and CDR2 is ANQGSEA. The V and J ends lost 6 bases and 11 bases, in that order; junction bases with no gene match: 12. The CDR3 contains 12 residues. In DNA form, the CDR3 reads TGCAGCGTCTCCCGGGACAGAGAATCGGCTTTCTTT. Its translation: CSVSRDRESAFF.

This chain connects TRBV7-8 to TRBJ2-5; D is unresolved. Trimming cost V 3 bases and J 2 bases, with 10 bases left between them. CDR1 and CDR2 from the germline V gene are SGHVS and FQNEAQ. This CDR3 region has 14 residues. CDR3 bases: TGTGCCAGCAGCTTGCTGATCGATCAAGAGACCCAGTACTTC. This sequence encodes CASSLLIDQETQYF.

This clonotype appeared a single time. The J gene is TRBJ2-2, the V gene TRBV7-2; D not certain. Germline-derived CDR1 and CDR2 are SGHTA and FQGNSA. Trimming left V 4 bases short and J 6 bases short, with 12 bases between. The CDR3 is made up of 14 amino acids. The CDR3 sequence is CASSSVPVPGELFF. The CDR3 nucleotides are TGTGCCAGCAGCTCGGTCCCCGTCCCCGGGGAGCTGTTTTTT. The full variable domain, rest sourced from reference TRBV7-2 and TRBJ2-2, is GAGVSQSPSNKVTEKGKDVELRCDPISGHTALYWYRQSLGQGLEFLIYFQGNSAPDKSGLPSDRFSAERTGGSVSTLTIQRTQQEDSAVYLCASSSVPVPGELFFGEGSRLTVL.

This chain uses TRBV15 with TRBJ2-2; D gene uncertain. CDR1 is LNHNV and CDR2 is YYDKDF in the germline V gene (reference sequence). V lost 4 bases and J lost 7, with 7 bases in between. The CDR3 is 12 residues long. The CDR3 loop is CATSIRNGELFF. The DNA of the CDR3 is TGTGCCACCAGCATACGGAACGGGGAGCTGTTTTTT.